These 11 T cell receptor beta chains share one sample of origin, sequenced in a study of beta chain features in type 1 diabetes. Expressed TCRB transcripts were sequenced because the entire RNA isolate underwent reverse transcription. Some clones are missing from TCRdb's copy, which holds only in-frame ones; the method was immunoSEQ multiplex PCR. The sample has hundreds of thousands of clones; roughly a sixth are singletons. Material: naive CD4+ T cells from blood. These TCRs come from a man between 18 and 29 years old in good health.

This chain joins TRBV18 and TRBJ1-4; possible D gene TRBD1, 5 bases. Deletions cut 4 bases from V and 14 bases from J, with 11 bases between. CDR1 is KGHSH and CDR2 is LQKENI in the germline V gene. The CDR3 totals 11 residues. In nucleotides, the CDR3 is TGTGCCAGCTCACTCCAGGGTATGCTGTTTTTT. The encoded protein is CASSLQGMLFF. Full variable domain (remainder filled in from reference TRBV18 and TRBJ1-4): NAGVMQNPRHLVRRRGQEARLRCSPMKGHSHVYWYRQLPEEGLKFMVYLQKENIIDESGMPKERFSAEFPKEGPSILRIQQVVRGDSAAYFCASSLQGMLFFGSGTQLSVL.

This clone was seen more than once but under ten times. The gene calls are TRBV25-1 and TRBJ2-7; 9 positions agree with TRBD1. Germline V gene sequence: CDR1 MGHDK, CDR2 SYGVNS. The V gene end was trimmed by 2 bases and the J gene end by 7 bases; junction bases not matched to a gene: 6. The CDR3 extends over 14 amino acids. CDR3 amino acids: CASSEHGTGREQYF. The DNA of the CDR3 is TGTGCCAGCAGTGAACACGGGACAGGGAGAGAGCAGTACTTC.

The V call is TRBV5-1, the J call TRBJ2-5; D is possibly TRBD2 (5 bases). This CDR3 contains 14 residues. The ends were cut back, 0 bases at V and 4 bases at J, with 10 bases in the middle. CDR1 is SGHRS, CDR2 YFSETQ, per germline. Written as DNA, the CDR3 is TGCGCCAGCAGCTTGGCGGGGTGGGCAGAGACCCAGTACTTC. Translated: CASSLAGWAETQYF.

J is TRBJ1-2 and V is TRBV29-1; TRBD1 matches 10 bases. The length of the CDR3 is 12 residues. The trim removed 5 bases at V and 8 bases at J, leaving 5 bases unmatched. CDR1 is SQVTM, CDR2 ANQGSEA, per germline. Written as DNA, the CDR3 is TGCAGCGTTAATAGACAGGGGGCAGGCTACACCTTC. Its protein product is CSVNRQGAGYTF.

This clone was picked up a small number of times. The rearrangement links TRBV4-2 to TRBJ2-1, with D tentatively TRBD1 (5 bases). This CDR3 region has 18 residues. From germline, CDR1 is LGHNA and CDR2 YNFKEQ. The V gene lost 4 bases and the J gene lost 0 bases, with 19 bases spanning the gap. DNA of the CDR3: TGTGCCAGCAGCCGTTGGACGTCAACAGGCAACTCCTACAATGAGCAGTTCTTC. Protein product: CASSRWTSTGNSYNEQFF.

The chain links TRBV6-5 to TRBJ2-1; tentatively, D is TRBD1 (5 bases). Germline lookup yields CDR1 MNHEY and CDR2 SVGAGI. This CDR3 is built from 15 residues. The V gene lost 7 bases and the J gene lost 6 bases, with 19 bases spanning the gap. CDR3: CASIHMSRTPNEQFF. The CDR3 DNA follows: TGTGCCAGCATCCACATGTCTAGGACACCCAATGAGCAGTTCTTC.

This clone was recorded a few times. The chain recombines TRBV18 with TRBJ2-2; D is unclear. V was trimmed by 5 bases and J by 2 bases, leaving 3 bases between them. CDR3 length: 12 amino acids. Germline V gives CDR1 KGHSH, CDR2 LQKENI. The DNA of the CDR3 is TGTGCCAGCTCATCAAACACCGGGGAGCTGTTTTTT. It codes for CASSSNTGELFF.

This clone came up a few times. The chain employs TRBV2 and TRBJ1-5; 7 nucleotides line up with TRBD1. Trimming took 6 bases from V and 7 from J; bases not matched to a gene: 3. The germline V gene encodes CDR1 SNHLY and CDR2 FYNNEI. This CDR3 contains 12 residues. CDR3 DNA: TGTGCCAGCAGGACAGGGTTACAGCCCCAGCATTTT. Its protein product is CASRTGLQPQHF. Variable domain in full (rest from reference TRBV2 and TRBJ1-5): EPEVTQTPSHQVTQMGQEVILRCVPISNHLYFYWYRQILGQKVEFLVSFYNNEISEKSEIFDDQFSVERPDGSNFTLKIRSTKLEDSAMYFCASRTGLQPQHFGDGTRLSIL.

This clone turned up a few times. CDR3 protein: CASSQLAPSYNEQFF. In DNA, the CDR3 is TGCGCCAGCAGCCAACTAGCGCCCTCCTACAATGAGCAGTTCTTC. V usage is TRBV4-3 and J usage is TRBJ2-1; TRBD2 is a possible D gene (6 bases). Germline CDR1 and CDR2: LGHNA and YSLEER. This CDR3 has 15 amino acids. V lost 2 bases and J lost 0, with 8 bases in between.

In its sample, this clone was seen a few times. The chain recombines TRBV10-3 with TRBJ1-1, with TRBD1 as a possible D gene (6 bases). This CDR3 has 14 residues. V lost 4 bases, J lost 3 bases, and 12 bases lay in between. Germline V gene sequence: CDR1 ENHRY, CDR2 SYGVKD. DNA of the CDR3: TGTGCCATCAGTGTGCAGGGGTCCGACACTGAAGCTTTCTTT. Translation gives CAISVQGSDTEAFF.

This rearrangement joins TRBV4-1 to TRBJ1-4; the match to TRBD1 covers 7 bases. Trimming removed 3 bases from V and 6 bases from J; junction bases left unmatched: 7. The CDR3 is made up of 15 amino acids. The V gene's germline CDR1 is MGHRA and CDR2 YSYEKL. The CDR3 here is CASSQTGTVYEKLFF. Here the CDR3 DNA reads TGCGCCAGCAGCCAGACCGGGACAGTGTATGAAAAACTGTTTTTT.